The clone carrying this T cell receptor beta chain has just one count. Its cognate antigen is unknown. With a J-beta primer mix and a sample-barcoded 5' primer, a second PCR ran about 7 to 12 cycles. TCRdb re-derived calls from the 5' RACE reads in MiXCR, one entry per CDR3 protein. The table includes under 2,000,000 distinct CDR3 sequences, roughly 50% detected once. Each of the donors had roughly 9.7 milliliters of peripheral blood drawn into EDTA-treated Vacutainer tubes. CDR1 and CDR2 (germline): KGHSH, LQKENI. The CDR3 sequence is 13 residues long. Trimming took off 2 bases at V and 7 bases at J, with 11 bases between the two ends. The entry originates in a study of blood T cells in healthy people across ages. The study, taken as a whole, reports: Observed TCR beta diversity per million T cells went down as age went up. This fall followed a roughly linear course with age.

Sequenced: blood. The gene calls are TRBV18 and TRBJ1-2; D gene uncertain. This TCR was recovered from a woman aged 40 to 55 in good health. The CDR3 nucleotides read TGTGCCAGCTCACCAGTAGGGATCGGTGGCTACACCTTC. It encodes CASSPVGIGGYTF.